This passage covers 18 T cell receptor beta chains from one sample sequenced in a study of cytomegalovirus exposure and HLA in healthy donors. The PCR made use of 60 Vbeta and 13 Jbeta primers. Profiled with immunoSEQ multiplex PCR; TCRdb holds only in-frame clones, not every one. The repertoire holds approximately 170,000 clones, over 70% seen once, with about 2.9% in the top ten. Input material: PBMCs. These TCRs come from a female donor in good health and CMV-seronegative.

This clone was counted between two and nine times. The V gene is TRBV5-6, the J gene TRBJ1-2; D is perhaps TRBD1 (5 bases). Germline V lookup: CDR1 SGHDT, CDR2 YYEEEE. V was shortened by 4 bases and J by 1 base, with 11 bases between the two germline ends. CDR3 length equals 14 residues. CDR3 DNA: TGTGCCAGCAGCCCCGCCGGGGGTAACTATGGCTACACCTTC. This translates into CASSPAGGNYGYTF.

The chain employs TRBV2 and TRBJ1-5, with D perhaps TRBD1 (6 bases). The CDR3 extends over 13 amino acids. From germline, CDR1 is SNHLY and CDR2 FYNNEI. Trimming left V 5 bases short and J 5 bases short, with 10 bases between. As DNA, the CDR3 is TGTGCCAGCAGTCAGGGGAGGGATCAGCCCCAGCATTTT. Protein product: CASSQGRDQPQHF.

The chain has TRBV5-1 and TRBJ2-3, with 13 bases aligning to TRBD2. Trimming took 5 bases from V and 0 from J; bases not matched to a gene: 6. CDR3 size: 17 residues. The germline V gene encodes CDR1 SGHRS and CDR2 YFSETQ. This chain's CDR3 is CASSLPGLAGSTDTQYF. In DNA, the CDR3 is TGCGCCAGCAGTTTACCGGGACTAGCGGGAAGCACAGATACGCAGTATTTT.

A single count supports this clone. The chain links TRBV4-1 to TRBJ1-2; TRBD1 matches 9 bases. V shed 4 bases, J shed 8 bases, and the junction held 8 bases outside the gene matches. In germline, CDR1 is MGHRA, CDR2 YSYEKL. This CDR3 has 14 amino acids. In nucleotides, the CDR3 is TGCGCCAGCAGCCTCTCGGACAGGGGTAACGGCTACACCTTC. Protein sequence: CASSLSDRGNGYTF.

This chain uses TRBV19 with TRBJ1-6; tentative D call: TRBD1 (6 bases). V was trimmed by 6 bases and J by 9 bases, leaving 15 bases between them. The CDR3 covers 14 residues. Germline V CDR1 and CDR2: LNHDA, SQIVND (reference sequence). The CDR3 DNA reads TGTGCCAGTAGCAGACAGGCCGATACTTCACCCCTCCACTTT. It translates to CASSRQADTSPLHF.

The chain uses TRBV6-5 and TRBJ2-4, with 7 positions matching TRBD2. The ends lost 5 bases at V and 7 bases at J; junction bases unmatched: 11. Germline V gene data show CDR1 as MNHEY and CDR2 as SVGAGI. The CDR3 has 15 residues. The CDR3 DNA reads TGTGCCAGCAGTGACTTCCGGGACGGGGGGAACATTCAGTACTTC. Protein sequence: CASSDFRDGGNIQYF.

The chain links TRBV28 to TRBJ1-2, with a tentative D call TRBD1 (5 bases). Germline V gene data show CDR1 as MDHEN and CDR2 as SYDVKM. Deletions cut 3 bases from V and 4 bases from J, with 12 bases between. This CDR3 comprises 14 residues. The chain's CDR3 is CASSLPAGPYGYTF. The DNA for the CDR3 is TGTGCCAGCAGTTTGCCGGCAGGGCCCTATGGCTACACCTTC.

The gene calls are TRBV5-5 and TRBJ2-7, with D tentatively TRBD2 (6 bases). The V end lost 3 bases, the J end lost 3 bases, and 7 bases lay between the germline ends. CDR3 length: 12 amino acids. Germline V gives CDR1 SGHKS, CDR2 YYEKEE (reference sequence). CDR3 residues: CASSSEGYEQYF. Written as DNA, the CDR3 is TGTGCCAGCAGCTCGGAGGGCTACGAGCAGTACTTC.

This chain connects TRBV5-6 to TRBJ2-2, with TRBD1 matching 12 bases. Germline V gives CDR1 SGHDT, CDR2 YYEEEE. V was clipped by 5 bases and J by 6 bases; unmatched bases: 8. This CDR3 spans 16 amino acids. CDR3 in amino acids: CASRRDRGLIPGELFF. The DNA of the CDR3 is TGTGCCAGCAGAAGGGACAGGGGGCTTATACCCGGGGAGCTGTTTTTT.

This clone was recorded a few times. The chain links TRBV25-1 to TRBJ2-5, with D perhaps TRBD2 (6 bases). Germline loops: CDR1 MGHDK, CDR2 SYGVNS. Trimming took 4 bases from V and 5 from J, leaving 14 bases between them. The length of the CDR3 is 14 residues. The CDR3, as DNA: TGTGCCAGCAGTGCGCGGGACCCACGGGAGACCCAGTACTTC. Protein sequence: CASSARDPRETQYF.

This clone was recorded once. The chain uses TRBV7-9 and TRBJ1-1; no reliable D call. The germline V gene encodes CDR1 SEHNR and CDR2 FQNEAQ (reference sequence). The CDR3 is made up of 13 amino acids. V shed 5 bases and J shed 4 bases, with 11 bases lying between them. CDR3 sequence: CASSPSSSTEAFF. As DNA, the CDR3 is TGTGCCAGCAGCCCCTCTTCGAGCACTGAAGCTTTCTTT.

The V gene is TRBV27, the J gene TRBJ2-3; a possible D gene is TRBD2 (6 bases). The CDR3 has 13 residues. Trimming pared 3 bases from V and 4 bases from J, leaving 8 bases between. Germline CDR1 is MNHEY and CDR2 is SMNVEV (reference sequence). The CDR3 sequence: CASSFSGADTQYF. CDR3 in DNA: TGTGCCAGCAGTTTTTCGGGGGCAGATACGCAGTATTTT.

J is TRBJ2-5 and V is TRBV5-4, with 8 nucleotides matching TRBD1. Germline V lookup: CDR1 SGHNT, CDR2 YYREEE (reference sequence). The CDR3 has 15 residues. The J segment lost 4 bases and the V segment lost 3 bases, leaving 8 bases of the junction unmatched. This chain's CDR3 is CASSSPNRGAETQYF. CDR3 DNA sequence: TGTGCCAGCAGCTCACCCAACAGGGGGGCAGAGACCCAGTACTTC.

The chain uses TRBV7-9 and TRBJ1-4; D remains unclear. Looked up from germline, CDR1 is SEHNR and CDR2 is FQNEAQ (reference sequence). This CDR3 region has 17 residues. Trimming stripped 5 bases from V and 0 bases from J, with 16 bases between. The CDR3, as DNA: TGTGCCAGCAGCAAACAAGGAGGGATTGCAACTAATGAAAAACTGTTTTTT. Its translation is CASSKQGGIATNEKLFF.

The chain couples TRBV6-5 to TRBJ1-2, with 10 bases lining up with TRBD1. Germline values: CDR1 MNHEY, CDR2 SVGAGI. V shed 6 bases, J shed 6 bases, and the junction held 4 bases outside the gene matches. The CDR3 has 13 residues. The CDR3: CASRLGTGDGYTF. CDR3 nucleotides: TGTGCCAGCAGGCTGGGGACAGGGGATGGCTACACCTTC.

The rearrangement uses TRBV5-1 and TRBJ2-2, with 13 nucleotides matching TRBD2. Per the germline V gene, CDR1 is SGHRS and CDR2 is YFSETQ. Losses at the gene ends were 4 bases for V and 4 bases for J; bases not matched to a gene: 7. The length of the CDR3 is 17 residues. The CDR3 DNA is TGCGCCAGCAGCGGCCAGGGACTAGCGGGAAGCACCGGGGAGCTGTTTTTT. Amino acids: CASSGQGLAGSTGELFF.

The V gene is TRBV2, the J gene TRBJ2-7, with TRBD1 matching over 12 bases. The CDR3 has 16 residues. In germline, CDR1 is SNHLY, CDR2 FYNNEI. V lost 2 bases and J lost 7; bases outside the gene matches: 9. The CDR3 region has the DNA TGTGCCAGCAGTGAATTTAGGGGACAGGGGGCGCGAGAGCAGTACTTC. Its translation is CASSEFRGQGAREQYF.

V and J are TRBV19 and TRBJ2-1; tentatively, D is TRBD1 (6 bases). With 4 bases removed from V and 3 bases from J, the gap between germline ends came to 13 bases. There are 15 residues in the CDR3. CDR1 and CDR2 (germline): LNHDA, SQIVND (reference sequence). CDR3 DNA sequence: TGTGCCAGTAGTAAACAGGGCGCGGGCTACAATGAGCAGTTCTTC. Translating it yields CASSKQGAGYNEQFF.